This T cell receptor beta chain appears in the sequencing data of a study of shared clonotypes between healthy human individuals. The V end was cut by 4 bases, the J end by 5 bases, with 19 bases between. This CDR3 contains 15 residues. Germline V gives CDR1 SGDLS, CDR2 YYNGEE. Clones were sequenced by immunoSEQ multiplex PCR, and TCRdb holds only the in-frame ones, with some missing. The table has about 380,000 clones, about 97% seen once. Sequencing was performed on memory CD8+ T cells sorted from blood. Documented subset: CD45RO+ cells pooled with CCR7-negative TemRA cells. The rearrangement uses TRBV9 and TRBJ2-7; D may be TRBD1 (5 bases). The receptor's source is a man aged 30 to 45 in good health. CDR3 protein: CASSHGHVELHEQYF. DNA for the CDR3: TGTGCCAGCAGCCACGGACATGTAGAGCTCCACGAGCAGTACTTC.